The sequence of this T cell receptor beta chain was determined in a study of molecular identifiers for immune sequencing clone quantification (dated by TCRdb to the late 2010s). Some background on the complete study: For a replicate experiment, the RNA from either about 20,000 or 100,000 naive CD8 T cells was divided into five aliquots, and four of those aliquots went on to sequencing. CD8 T cells were used in a methods study to benchmark molecular-identifier clustering-based TCR repertoire sequencing (MIDCIRS) and TCR RNA copy counting. General conclusions and limits of the study: Modeling indicated about 3.1 TCR RNA copies recovered per cell, compared with 9 to 10 by digital PCR, which implies a capture efficiency of about 27%. Highly expanded clone sizes could be underestimated if identical TCR molecules share a barcode. In CMV-specific effector cells, clones with more than 20 RNA copies accounted for over 97% of molecules, whereas in naive cells such clones accounted for under 1%. A single cell's worth of spiked-in Jurkat TCR RNA was reported detectable even among 900,000 to 1,000,000 naive CD8 T cells. The naive libraries included spiked-in Jurkat TCR RNA (roughly nine copies' worth), and this Jurkat TCR RNA is not part of the donor repertoire. Without barcode sub-clustering, chimeric consensus sequences inflated TCR diversity; chimeras reached as high as 47%.

This clonotype showed up just a few times. Its target antigen remains unknown. No quality values exist for individual bases; no much larger clone is one base distant. Libraries of naive CD8 T cells were generated from around 20,000 to 1,000,000 sorted cells, with 10%, 30% or 50% of the purified RNA used. Naive CD8 T cells were FACS-sorted as CD8+CD4-CCR7+CD45RA+ on a BD FACSAria II into RLT Plus buffer. More than 8 TCR copies' worth of Jurkat RNA were spiked into roughly 19,000-1,000,000 naive CD8 T cell samples to test detection sensitivity. CD8 T cells were enriched using RosetteSep CD8+ T Cell Enrichment Cocktail and Ficoll-Paque, and the enriched cells then underwent ACK red cell lysis. CDR3 length: 15 amino acids, cysteine to phenylalanine. Kept here is only the CDR3 DNA, which spans 45 bases and is read in frame from base 1. In the germline V gene (reference sequence), CDR1 corresponds to SEHNR and CDR2 to FQNEAQ. Cut back by 5 bases and 8 bases, the V and J ends lie 21 bases apart.

Library construction relied on PCR. The sequencing machine was an Illumina HiSeq 4000. Preparation of bulk TCR libraries followed a previously described approach, with the TCR primers listed in Table S5. The Qiagen AllPrep DNA/RNA kit was used to purify total RNA. Before any analysis, reads coming from multiple sequencing runs of the same library were combined into one pool. The source study handled its data this way. Reads were retained only if their TCR constant sequence matched exactly, and those retained reads were trimmed to 150 nt and grouped according to their 12-nt molecular barcodes. Within each barcode group, reads were sub-clustered at a 15% Levenshtein threshold, and quality-weighted consensus sequences were built per RNA molecule. Non-functional sequences were removed, as were lower-count sequences one edit away from another. Based on a fit of two negative binomial distributions, barcode sub-clusters having less than 20% of the maximum read count were discarded. Starting from the raw public reads, TCRdb applied fastp trimming at Q25, assembled clones with MiXCR and retained in-frame beta chains. Duplicate CDR3 protein sequences are folded into a single record with the most common DNA and genes. TCRdb, not the authors, supplied the V and J calls. The table for this sample lists about half a million distinct CDR3 sequences; about 21% of them were counted only once. The top ten hold 0.7% to 1% of the sample.

The sequence links TRBV7-9 to TRBJ1-2; possibly the D gene is TRBD1, per 5 matching bases. The sample taken for sequencing was naive CD8+ T cells from blood, with Jurkat cell RNA spiked in. The cell subset or site label here, explained by the study, means: FACS-sorted CD8+CD4-CCR7+CD45RA+ naive T cells. The receptor's source is a human donor in good health. Some libraries in this study had Jurkat cell RNA spiked in. Read as DNA, the sequence is TGTGCCAGCAGCATAACGGGGGAAGGGAACGGCGGCTACACCTTC. This translates into CASSITGEGNGGYTF.